The 14 T cell receptor beta chains presented below share a single source sample, sequenced in a study of molecular identifiers for immune sequencing clone quantification. TCRdb independently ran MiXCR on the PCR reads; one entry per CDR3 protein. The table shows more than 60,000 distinct CDR3 sequences, with 15% to 20% occurring only once. Source material: naive CD8+ T cells from blood, with Jurkat cell RNA spiked in. The subset was: FACS-sorted CD8+CD4-CCR7+CD45RA+ naive T cells. The receptors originated from a human donor in good health. Some libraries in this study had Jurkat cell RNA spiked in.

This clonotype was observed many times. The chain combines TRBV4-3 with TRBJ1-3, with D possibly being TRBD1 (5 bases). V was shortened by 3 bases and J by 4 bases, with 22 bases between the two germline ends. In germline, CDR1 is LGHNA, CDR2 YSLEER. The CDR3 is 18 residues long. CDR3 sequence: CASSHFRFEGVSGNTIYF. The CDR3 DNA reads TGCGCCAGCAGCCATTTTAGATTCGAAGGGGTGTCCGGAAACACCATATATTTT.

There are many counts of this clonotype. This rearrangement joins TRBV4-3 to TRBJ2-2, with a tentative D call TRBD1 (5 bases). CDR1 LGHNA and CDR2 YSLEER come from the germline V gene. Deletions cut 0 bases from V and 6 bases from J, with 11 bases between. This CDR3 region has 15 residues. CDR3 nucleotide sequence: TGCGCCAGCAGCCAAGATACAGGACCGTCCGGGGAGCTGTTTTTT. Amino acid sequence: CASSQDTGPSGELFF.

This clonotype was observed many times. The chain couples TRBV28 to TRBJ2-3; 9 bases align to TRBD2. The CDR3 is 19 residues long. Germline trimming cut 4 bases from V and 4 bases from J; bases unmatched to any gene: 18. From germline, CDR1 is MDHEN and CDR2 SYDVKM. The CDR3 spells CASSSPFHLAGATADTQYF. CDR3 coding DNA: TGTGCCAGCAGTTCCCCCTTCCACTTAGCGGGAGCTACGGCAGATACGCAGTATTTT.

This clonotype was seen ten or more times. The gene calls are TRBV25-1 and TRBJ1-1; 11 bases are shared with TRBD1. This CDR3 spans 15 amino acids. Trimming at V came to 2 bases and at J to 4 bases, leaving 3 bases not matched to a gene. Germline V gene data show CDR1 as MGHDK and CDR2 as SYGVNS. CDR3: CASSERGTGGTEAFF. DNA of the CDR3: TGTGCCAGCAGTGAAAGGGGGACAGGGGGCACTGAAGCTTTCTTT. Combining the CDR3 with reference TRBV25-1 and TRBJ1-1 gives the whole variable domain EADIYQTPRYLVIGTGKKITLECSQTMGHDKMYWYQQDPGMELHLIHYSYGVNSTEKGDLSSESTVSRIRTEHFPLTLESARPSHTSQYLCASSERGTGGTEAFFGQGTRLTVV.

A note on this clonotype: The CDR3 does not end in the conserved phenylalanine or tryptophan, so this is likely a read error. The CDR3 protein is CASMEIGVPSSYEQYL. CDR3 coding DNA: TGTGCCAGCATGGAAATTGGGGTTCCCAGCTCCTACGAGCAGTACCTC. The chain carries TRBV27 and TRBJ2-7; D is unclear. This CDR3 comprises 16 residues. Germline assignment: CDR1 MNHEY and CDR2 SMNVEV (reference sequence). V was clipped by 7 bases and J by 0 bases, with 19 bases between them.

The gene calls are TRBV12-3 or TRBV12-4 and TRBJ2-5; possible D gene TRBD2, 5 bases. This CDR3 contains 14 residues. Deletions cut 2 bases from V and 0 bases from J, with 7 bases between. Here the CDR3 DNA reads TGTGCCAGCAGTTTATCCGGGGACCAAGAGACCCAGTACTTC. Residues: CASSLSGDQETQYF.

Concerning this clonotype: A much larger clone lies a single base off, so this may be a read error. Here the CDR3 omits its conserved ending phenylalanine or tryptophan, so a read error is the likely source. The CDR3 DNA reads TGCGCCAGCAGCTTAAGTCGGGACACTCCCTCCTACGAGCAGTACCTC. It yields the protein CASSLSRDTPSYEQYL. The rearrangement joins TRBV5-1 to TRBJ2-7; D is possibly TRBD1 (6 bases). This CDR3 comprises 16 residues. The V and J ends lost 2 bases and 0 bases respectively, with 15 bases between them. The V gene's germline CDR1 is SGHRS and CDR2 YFSETQ.

This clonotype was seen ten or more times. V gene TRBV9 combines with J gene TRBJ2-7; no clear D. The CDR3 runs to 11 residues. CDR1 and CDR2 from the germline V gene are SGDLS and YYNGEE. V lost 3 bases, J lost 2 bases, and 3 bases lay in between. Here the CDR3 reads CASSAAYEQYF. CDR3 coding DNA: TGTGCCAGCAGCGCGGCCTACGAGCAGTACTTC. Combining the CDR3 with reference TRBV9 and TRBJ2-7 gives the whole variable domain DSGVTQTPKHLITATGQRVTLRCSPRSGDLSVYWYQQSLDQGLQFLIQYYNGEERAKGNILERFSAQQFPDLHSELNLSSLELGDSALYFCASSAAYEQYFGPGTRLTVT.

This clonotype has just a few counts. A much larger clone differs from this one at a single base, so this may be a read error. The chain carries TRBV7-9 and TRBJ2-7, with D possibly TRBD2 on 6 matching bases. Trimming removed 8 bases from V and 6 bases from J, with 20 bases in between. This CDR3 contains 14 residues. CDR1 and CDR2 from the germline V gene are SEHNR and FQNEAQ (reference sequence). CDR3 residues: CASEGLTGFVEQYF. CDR3 coding DNA: TGTGCCAGCGAAGGACTAACGGGATTTGTCGAGCAGTACTTC.

This clonotype was observed many times. The chain carries TRBV9 and TRBJ1-1; no firm D call. CDR1 is SGDLS and CDR2 is YYNGEE in the germline V gene. This CDR3 spans 13 amino acids. V lost 3 bases and J lost 0, with 6 bases in between. The CDR3 spells CASSGGLNTEAFF. In DNA form, the CDR3 reads TGTGCCAGCAGCGGAGGATTGAACACTGAAGCTTTCTTT.

This clonotype was counted at least ten times. The chain couples TRBV2 to TRBJ2-2; tentative D call: TRBD2 (6 bases). V dropped 2 bases and J dropped 3 bases, with 7 bases sitting between them. The CDR3 loop spans 14 amino acids. Germline assignment: CDR1 SNHLY and CDR2 FYNNEI. CDR3 DNA sequence: TGTGCCAGCAGTGAATTAGCGGACACCGGGGAGCTGTTTTTT. Translating it yields CASSELADTGELFF.

This clonotype was seen ten or more times. The V call is TRBV7-8, the J call TRBJ2-1, with 10 bases that match TRBD1. Germline V gene sequence: CDR1 SGHVS, CDR2 FQNEAQ. CDR3 length: 15 residues. V was pared by 4 bases and J by 5 bases, with 5 bases of the junction left unmatched. The CDR3 DNA sequence: TGTGCCAGCAGCTCACGACAGGGGGCCCACAATGAGCAGTTCTTC. As protein: CASSSRQGAHNEQFF.

This clonotype was counted ten times or more. The chain links TRBV14 to TRBJ2-7; the D gene is possibly TRBD1 (5 bases). This CDR3 region has 14 residues. Germline loops: CDR1 SGHDN, CDR2 FVKESK. With 1 base removed from V and 3 bases from J, the gap between germline ends came to 10 bases. CDR3 DNA sequence: TGTGCCAGCAGCCAAGTTCAGGGTTTCTACGAGCAGTACTTC. This sequence encodes CASSQVQGFYEQYF.

Many counts were recorded for this clonotype. The J gene is TRBJ2-2, the V gene TRBV4-1; 7 nucleotides line up with TRBD2. The CDR3 runs to 17 residues. With 1 base clipped from V and 5 bases from J, the junction kept 10 bases outside the gene matches. Germline assignment: CDR1 MGHRA and CDR2 YSYEKL. The CDR3 region has the DNA TGCGCCAGCAGCCAAGCGACGGGCGGGAGAGGGACCGGGGAGCTGTTTTTT. The encoded protein is CASSQATGGRGTGELFF.